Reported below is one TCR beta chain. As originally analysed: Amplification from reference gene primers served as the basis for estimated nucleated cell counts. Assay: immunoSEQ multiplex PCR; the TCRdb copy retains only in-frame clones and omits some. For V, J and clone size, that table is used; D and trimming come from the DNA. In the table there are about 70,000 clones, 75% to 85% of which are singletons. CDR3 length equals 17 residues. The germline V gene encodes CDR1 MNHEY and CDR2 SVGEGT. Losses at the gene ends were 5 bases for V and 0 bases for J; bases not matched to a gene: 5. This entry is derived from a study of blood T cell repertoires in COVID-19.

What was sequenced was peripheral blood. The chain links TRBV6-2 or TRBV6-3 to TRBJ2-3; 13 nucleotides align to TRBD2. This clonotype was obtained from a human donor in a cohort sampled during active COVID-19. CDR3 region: CASSTGLAGSSTDTQYF. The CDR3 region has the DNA TGTGCCAGCAGTACGGGACTAGCGGGGTCTAGCACAGATACGCAGTATTTT.